These 27 T cell receptor beta chains came from one sample sequenced in a study of T cells in localized non-small cell lung cancer. The data were produced by immunoSEQ multiplex PCR, yet TCRdb's version contains in-frame clones alone and is incomplete. The sample consists of 70,000 to 100,000 clones, around 84% of them appearing once. The sample consisted of peripheral blood, taken before any cancer treatment. All receptors come from a female donor of 60 years or more with stage I lung adenocarcinoma.

The chain has TRBV5-4 and TRBJ2-3; D is uncertain. The V end was cut by 2 bases, the J end by 6 bases, with 4 bases between. Germline V gene lookup returns CDR1 SGHNT and CDR2 YYREEE (reference sequence). There are 11 residues in the CDR3. CDR3 DNA: TGTGCCAGCAGCTTTGGGGATACGCAGTATTTT. This codes for CASSFGDTQYF.

The chain employs TRBV4-3 and TRBJ2-3; 11 bases are a match to TRBD2. The CDR3 is made up of 18 amino acids. Losses at the gene ends were 0 bases for V and 3 bases for J; bases not matched to a gene: 8. Germline-derived CDR1 and CDR2 are LGHNA and YSLEER. The CDR3 coding sequence is TGCGCCAGCAGCCAAGATGACGGAGTAGCGGGAGGGACAGATACGCAGTATTTT. It yields the protein CASSQDDGVAGGTDTQYF.

The CDR3: CAWVGGNYGYTF. CDR3 coding DNA: TGTGCCTGGGTTGGGGGGAACTATGGCTACACCTTC. The genes are TRBV30 and TRBJ1-2, with D perhaps TRBD1 (5 bases). Trimming pared 5 bases from V and 2 bases from J, leaving 9 bases between. This CDR3 spans 12 amino acids. Germline CDR1 and CDR2: GTSNPN and SVGIG (reference sequence). Based on the CDR3 plus reference TRBV30 and TRBJ1-2, the full variable domain is SQTIHQWPATLVQPVGSPLSLECTVEGTSNPNLYWYRQAAGRGLQLLFYSVGIGQISSEVPQNLSASRPQDRQFILSSKKLLLSDSGFYLCAWVGGNYGYTFGSGTRLTVV.

This clone turned up a few times. The chain couples TRBV7-2 to TRBJ2-7; D is undetermined. The CDR3 is 14 amino acids. CDR1 SGHTA and CDR2 FQGNSA come from the germline V gene. Trimming took off 7 bases at V and 3 bases at J, with 16 bases between the two ends. This CDR3 reads CASTPQPLYYEQYF. DNA of the CDR3: TGTGCCAGCACCCCCCAACCCCTATACTACGAGCAGTACTTC.

The chain uses TRBV5-4 and TRBJ1-1; no definite D call. The CDR3 has 13 residues. Between the trimmed V and J ends, which lost 4 bases and 3 bases, there was a span of 10 bases. Germline CDR1 reads SGHNT; CDR2 reads YYREEE (reference sequence). The CDR3 region is CASSQQRDTEAFF. CDR3 nucleotide sequence: TGTGCCAGCAGCCAACAGCGGGACACTGAAGCTTTCTTT.

V and J are TRBV20-1 and TRBJ2-5; D unclear. CDR3 length: 11 amino acids. The germline V gene encodes CDR1 DFQATT and CDR2 SNEGSKA (reference sequence). Trimming pared 5 bases from V and 6 bases from J, leaving 10 bases between. CDR3 coding DNA: TGCAGTGCTCTAGGGCAAAAGACCCAGTACTTC. Amino acids: CSALGQKTQYF.

This clone showed up just a few times. The chain is built from TRBV6-5 and TRBJ1-2; 9 positions match TRBD1. Trimming cost V 2 bases and J 8 bases; bases outside gene matches: 3. Germline V CDR1 and CDR2: MNHEY, SVGAGI. The CDR3 has 13 residues. CDR3 sequence: CASSYQDRGGYTF. CDR3 nucleotides: TGTGCCAGCAGTTACCAGGACAGGGGCGGCTACACCTTC.

The chain carries TRBV5-5 and TRBJ2-7, with a weak D call TRBD1 (5 bases). CDR3 size: 14 residues. Germline lookup yields CDR1 SGHKS and CDR2 YYEKEE (reference sequence). V was trimmed by 0 bases and J by 4 bases, leaving 11 bases between them. This chain's CDR3 is CASSLGGSGYEQYF. DNA for the CDR3: TGTGCCAGCAGCTTGGGGGGCTCCGGATACGAGCAGTACTTC.

This clone appeared a single time. The rearrangement uses TRBV10-3 and TRBJ2-5; 7 nucleotides line up with TRBD2. V lost 3 bases to trimming and J lost 5 bases; unmatched junction nucleotides: 6. The CDR3 is 14 residues long. Germline V gene lookup returns CDR1 ENHRY and CDR2 SYGVKD. DNA of the CDR3: TGTGCCATCAGTGACCTCGGGGGGAGGGAGACCCAGTACTTC. Its translation: CAISDLGGRETQYF.

The CDR3: CAWRQGLAKNIQYF. CDR3 DNA: TGTGCCTGGAGGCAGGGGCTAGCCAAAAACATTCAGTACTTC. The chain links TRBV30 to TRBJ2-4, with a tentative D call TRBD1 (6 bases). The length of the CDR3 is 14 residues. The ends were cut back, 3 bases at V and 0 bases at J, with 9 bases in the middle. Germline V CDR1 and CDR2: GTSNPN, SVGIG (reference sequence). The complete variable domain, with remaining parts taken from reference TRBV30 and TRBJ2-4, reads SQTIHQWPATLVQPVGSPLSLECTVEGTSNPNLYWYRQAAGRGLQLLFYSVGIGQISSEVPQNLSASRPQDRQFILSSKKLLLSDSGFYLCAWRQGLAKNIQYFGAGTRLSVL.

V and J are TRBV4-3 and TRBJ2-2, with D tentatively TRBD1 (5 bases). Germline-derived CDR1 and CDR2 are LGHNA and YSLEER. V was cut by 1 base and J by 0 bases, with 9 bases left in between. This CDR3 is 16 amino acids long. CDR3 DNA sequence: TGCGCCAGCAGCCAAGCAGCAGGGACGAACACCGGGGAGCTGTTTTTT. Translation gives CASSQAAGTNTGELFF.

V usage is TRBV19 and J usage is TRBJ1-3, with 10 bases matching TRBD1. The CDR3 is made up of 20 amino acids. V gave up 7 bases and J gave up 2 bases; unmatched junction bases: 20. Germline V CDR1 and CDR2: LNHDA, SQIVND (reference sequence). This CDR3 is CASTPIGWSGTGAPGNTIYF. DNA for the CDR3: TGTGCCAGTACCCCGATAGGGTGGAGCGGGACAGGGGCGCCTGGAAACACCATATATTTT. The full variable domain, with the rest looked up from reference TRBV19 and TRBJ1-3, is DGGITQSPKYLFRKEGQNVTLSCEQNLNHDAMYWYRQDPGQGLRLIYYSQIVNDFQKGDIAEGYSVSREKKESFPLTVTSAQKNPTAFYLCASTPIGWSGTGAPGNTIYFGEGSWLTVV.

V usage is TRBV20-1 and J usage is TRBJ2-7; D is ambiguous. This CDR3 contains 11 residues. Germline CDR1 reads DFQATT; CDR2 reads SNEGSKA (reference sequence). V shed 3 bases and J shed 3 bases, with 6 bases lying between them. The CDR3: CSASPLYEQYF. As DNA, the CDR3 is TGCAGTGCTAGTCCACTCTACGAGCAGTACTTC.

The rearrangement links TRBV28 to TRBJ2-2; 9 bases map to TRBD1. CDR3 size: 16 residues. The V gene end was trimmed by 7 bases and the J gene end by 0 bases; junction bases not matched to a gene: 6. CDR1 is MDHEN and CDR2 is SYDVKM in the germline V gene. The CDR3 protein is CASTARQGANTGELFF. The DNA for the CDR3 is TGTGCCAGCACCGCGCGACAGGGGGCGAACACCGGGGAGCTGTTTTTT.

V gene TRBV9 combines with J gene TRBJ1-4; the D gene is possibly TRBD1 (5 bases). This CDR3 spans 16 amino acids. Germline V gene data show CDR1 as SGDLS and CDR2 as YYNGEE. V was pared by 2 bases and J by 2 bases, with 13 bases between. This CDR3 is CASSVDTGGTNEKLFF. The CDR3 region has the DNA TGTGCCAGCAGCGTGGATACCGGGGGGACTAATGAAAAACTGTTTTTT.

The chain combines TRBV6-5 with TRBJ1-2, with D possibly being TRBD1 (5 bases). The V end lost 6 bases, the J end lost 4 bases, and 15 bases lay between the germline ends. CDR1 is MNHEY and CDR2 is SVGAGI in the germline V gene. This CDR3 comprises 14 residues. CDR3 amino acids: CASRGPSAPYGYTF. The CDR3 DNA reads TGTGCCAGCAGGGGACCTTCGGCCCCCTATGGCTACACCTTC.

This chain uses TRBV19 with TRBJ1-6, with no clear D. CDR1 is LNHDA and CDR2 is SQIVND in the germline V gene (reference sequence). V was cut by 6 bases and J by 0 bases, with 9 bases left in between. This CDR3 is 15 amino acids long. CDR3 in amino acids: CASSLFGSYNSPLHF. CDR3 DNA: TGTGCCAGTAGCCTCTTCGGCTCCTATAATTCACCCCTCCACTTT.

The chain uses TRBV7-8 and TRBJ1-3; 8 bases align to TRBD1. Germline V CDR1 and CDR2: SGHVS, FQNEAQ. The CDR3 contains 14 residues. Unmatched junction bases numbered 9, after V lost 4 bases and J lost 10 bases. CDR3 loop: CASSSGTGEKTIYF. The CDR3 coding sequence is TGTGCCAGCAGCTCCGGGACAGGAGAAAAGACCATATATTTT.

This chain uses TRBV19 with TRBJ2-3; 7 bases are a match to TRBD2. The J segment lost 2 bases and the V segment lost 11 bases, leaving 10 bases of the junction unmatched. The CDR3 is 14 residues long. Germline CDR1 is LNHDA and CDR2 is SQIVND (reference sequence). The CDR3 DNA reads TGTGCCTCGTCGGGAGGTGCTTTCACAGATACGCAGTATTTT. Amino acid sequence: CASSGGAFTDTQYF.

This clone appeared a few times. The chain joins TRBV5-6 to TRBJ2-1, with unresolved D. Trimming removed 4 bases from V and 4 bases from J, with 12 bases in between. Germline values: CDR1 SGHDT, CDR2 YYEEEE. The length of the CDR3 is 14 residues. CDR3 bases: TGTGCCAGCAGCGTCCCCGGGCCTTACAATGAGCAGTTCTTC. It encodes CASSVPGPYNEQFF.

The rearrangement joins TRBV4-2 to TRBJ2-3; either TRBD1 or TRBD2 may fit D (5 bases each). Trimming took off 3 bases at V and 1 base at J, with 8 bases between the two ends. Germline CDR1 is LGHNA and CDR2 is YNFKEQ. The length of the CDR3 is 14 residues. The CDR3 reads CASSQGVGTDTQYF. The CDR3, as DNA: TGTGCCAGCAGCCAGGGGGTGGGCACAGATACGCAGTATTTT.

The chain carries TRBV2 and TRBJ1-3, with D unresolved. CDR1 and CDR2 from the germline V gene are SNHLY and FYNNEI. The V gene lost 7 bases and the J gene lost 0 bases, with 10 bases spanning the gap. The CDR3 is made up of 14 amino acids. The CDR3 coding sequence is TGTGCCAGCAAGGGCAGCAGCTCTGGAAACACCATATATTTT. Its protein is CASKGSSSGNTIYF.

This clone was seen only a few times. The rearrangement joins TRBV6-5 to TRBJ1-1; D remains unclear. The V and J ends lost 2 bases and 1 base respectively, with 5 bases between them. Germline CDR1 MNHEY, CDR2 SVGAGI. This CDR3 comprises 13 residues. DNA for the CDR3: TGTGCCAGCAGTTACAGAGCGAACACTGAAGCTTTCTTT. Protein product: CASSYRANTEAFF.

The CDR3 protein is CASSPWDRGGHEQYF. The CDR3 nucleotides read TGTGCCAGCAGCCCTTGGGACAGGGGAGGCCACGAGCAGTACTTC. The chain carries TRBV7-2 and TRBJ2-7, with 10 bases fitting TRBD1. V was pared by 5 bases and J by 5 bases, with 9 bases of the junction left unmatched. CDR1 is SGHTA and CDR2 is FQGNSA in the germline V gene. This CDR3 comprises 15 residues.

This clone was counted a single time. This sequence joins TRBV9 and TRBJ2-2; D possibly corresponds to TRBD2 (5 bases). The CDR3 length is 16 residues. The V gene lost 0 bases and the J gene lost 2 bases, with 11 bases spanning the gap. Looked up from germline, CDR1 is SGDLS and CDR2 is YYNGEE. In nucleotides, the CDR3 is TGTGCCAGCAGCGTAGGTGGAGGACGAAACACCGGGGAGCTGTTTTTT. Translating gives CASSVGGGRNTGELFF.

V is TRBV6-4 and J is TRBJ2-7; D gene ambiguous. V lost 5 bases to trimming and J lost 5 bases, with 4 bases between them. The germline V gene has CDR1 MRHNA and CDR2 SNTAGT. This CDR3 contains 10 residues. CDR3 DNA: TGTGCCAGCAGTTCCAACGAGCAGTACTTC. Translated, it gives CASSSNEQYF.

This chain uses TRBV28 with TRBJ2-1, with 10 bases lining up with TRBD2. In germline, CDR1 is MDHEN, CDR2 SYDVKM. The CDR3 length is 17 residues. V trimming: 2 bases; J trimming: 1 base; junction bases outside the gene matches: 5. The CDR3 here is CASSLEASGRSYNEQFF. CDR3 nucleotides: TGTGCCAGCAGTTTAGAGGCTAGCGGGAGATCCTACAATGAGCAGTTCTTC.